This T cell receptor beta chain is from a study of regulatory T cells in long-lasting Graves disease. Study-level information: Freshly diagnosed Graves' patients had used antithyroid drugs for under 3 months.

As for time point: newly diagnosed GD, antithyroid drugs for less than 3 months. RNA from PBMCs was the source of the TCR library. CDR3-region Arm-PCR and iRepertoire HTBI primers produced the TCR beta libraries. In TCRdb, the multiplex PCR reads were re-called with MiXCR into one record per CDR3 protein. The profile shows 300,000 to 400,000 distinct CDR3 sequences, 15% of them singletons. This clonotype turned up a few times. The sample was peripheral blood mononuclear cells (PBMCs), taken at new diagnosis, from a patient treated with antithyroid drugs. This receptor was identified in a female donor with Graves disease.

The DNA for the CDR3 is TGCGCCAGCAGCCACAAACAGGGGTCCATGAACACTGAAGCTTTCTTT. Its protein is CASSHKQGSMNTEAFF. This sequence joins TRBV4-1 and TRBJ1-1; TRBD1 aligns across 7 bases. V gave up 3 bases and J gave up 0 bases; unmatched junction bases: 7. The CDR3 totals 16 residues. Germline loops: CDR1 MGHRA, CDR2 YSYEKL.